This T cell receptor (beta chain) comes out of a study of Graves' ophthalmopathy and Graves' hyperthyroidism listed by TCRdb under 2018. In the study overall: Peripheral blood was collected at initial diagnosis, prior to any treatment. In roughly six hyperthyroidism patients, the T-cell repertoire of thyroid tissue was compared with the T-cell repertoire of blood. A discovery set of 90 to 100 patients (about 45 ophthalmopathy, about 58 stable hyperthyroidism) was enrolled to explore V-J signatures distinguishing ophthalmopathy from hyperthyroidism. An independent validation cohort was composed of around 19 hyperthyroidism patients and around 15 patients who later progressed from hyperthyroidism to ophthalmopathy. After sampling, hyperthyroidism patients received methimazole starting at 30 mg daily, and ophthalmopathy patients received high-dose intravenous methylprednisolone. The 95 to 100 discovery patients were randomly divided into training and test sets at a 7:3 ratio. In total, 120 to 150 blood samples were TCR-sequenced: around 42 ophthalmopathy, some 72 hyperthyroidism and some 17 hyperthyroidism-to-ophthalmopathy patients. The study used signatures of the TCR beta repertoire to tell Graves' ophthalmopathy apart from Graves' hyperthyroidism and to predict which patients would progress to ophthalmopathy.

Patients with ophthalmopathy had moderately to severely active disease, with a Clinical Activity Score of 3 or more, a NOSPECS grade of 4 or more, and a disease duration of less than 3 months. Patients with other autoimmune diseases, uncontrolled infections, pregnancy or lactation were excluded from the study. Clinical symptoms, serum thyroxine, TRAb, thyroid ultrasound and orbital computed tomography were used for diagnosis. Ficoll-Paque density gradient centrifugation was used to isolate PBMCs from around 10 ml of fresh peripheral blood. Trizol reagent was used to extract the total RNA, and its quality was then checked on an Agilent 2100 Bioanalyzer. V is cut by 3 bases and J by 8 bases, and the space between the germline ends is 16 bases. From the cysteine up to the phenylalanine, the CDR3 has a length of 14 residues. The sequence is cut down to CDR3 DNA, 42 bases in frame from base 1. CDR1 and CDR2 are read off the germline V gene (reference sequence) as LNHDA and SQIVND.

For repertoire sequencing, TCR beta CDR3 regions were amplified from RNA transcripts. The first round was an RT-PCR using HTBI primers with the Qiagen OneStep RT-PCR kit, and this first round was followed by a second-round multiplex PCR, then size selection and purification. Libraries were sequenced on an Illumina HiSeq2000 using paired-end 100 bp reads. For the original study's pipeline: SOAPnuke was used to process the reads, removing any read that contained adapters or uncalled bases, had a mean Phred below 15, or lacked an exact match to the constant primer or identifier. High-quality paired reads were merged with COPE v1.2.5. Clonotypes were defined as unique nucleotide sequences and were aligned to IMGT TRB V, D and J references using MiTCR v1.1. Analysis was restricted to V-J combinations with a frequency above 0.0001, which covered 99.2% of repertoires. For each V-J combination, a TCR clonal expansion and chaos score was defined as F50 clonal expansion divided by the chaos observed in the TCRdist matrix. Welch's t-statistics and random forest were used to reduce features to about a dozen V-J combinations, which were fed into a naive Bayes classifier. The Morisita-Horn index was used to measure how similar the thyroid and blood repertoires were. The public sequencing data were trimmed at Q25 with fastp and processed into clonotypes with MiXCR by TCRdb, which kept only in-frame beta chains. Identical CDR3 protein sequences are pooled into one entry, listed with their most common genes and DNA. For this entry, the V and J calls and clone size follow TCRdb and not the study's own pipeline. In all, the sample holds 450,000 or so distinct CDR3 sequences, and approximately 14% of those were seen once. 8% to 10% of the sample rests with the top ten.

Findings and caveats that apply to the study as a whole: Among expanded thyroid clonotypes with frequency above 0.001, most also showed up in blood, which suggests that blood repertoires may reflect the thyroid immune response. Ophthalmopathy was separated from stable hyperthyroidism by the 13-signature model with about 90% sensitivity and just under 84% specificity in cross-validation and with 80%/75% in the test set. In validation, the model predicted ophthalmopathy progression with more than 55% sensitivity and approximately 78% specificity; more than ten predicted patients were CT-confirmed with GO in a median of 6.5 months. Sample size was not predetermined statistically, and investigators were not blinded to group allocation.

This clonotype was seen ten or more times. Which antigen it targets is not known. No much larger clone is present one base from it, and per-base qualities are unavailable. Here the chain combines TRBV19 and TRBJ1-2; too little of a D gene remains to name it. The origin of this receptor is a woman aged 25 to 39 with Graves' ophthalmopathy. Donor details come from another sample of the same person, matched by shared clones. Material: blood. The sequenced DNA: TGTGCCAGTAGTATTGGTTTAAGGGAAGGAGGCTACACCTTC. This codes for CASSIGLREGGYTF.